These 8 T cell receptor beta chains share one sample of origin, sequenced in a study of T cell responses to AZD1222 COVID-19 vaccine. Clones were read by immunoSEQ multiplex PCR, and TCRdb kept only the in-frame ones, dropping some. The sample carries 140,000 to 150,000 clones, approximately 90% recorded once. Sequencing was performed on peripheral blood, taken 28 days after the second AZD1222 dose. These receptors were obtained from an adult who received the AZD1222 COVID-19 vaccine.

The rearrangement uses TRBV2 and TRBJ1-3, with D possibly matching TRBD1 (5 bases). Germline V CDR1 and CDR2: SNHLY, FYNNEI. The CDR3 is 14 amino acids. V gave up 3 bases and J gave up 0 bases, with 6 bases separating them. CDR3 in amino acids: CASSDRASGNTIYF. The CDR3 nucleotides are TGTGCCAGCAGTGACAGGGCCTCTGGAAACACCATATATTTT.

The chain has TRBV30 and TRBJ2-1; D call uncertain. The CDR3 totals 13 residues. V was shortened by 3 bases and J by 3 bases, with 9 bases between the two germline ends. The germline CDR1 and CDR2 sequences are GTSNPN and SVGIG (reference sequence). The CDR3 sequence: CAWSAGDYNEQFF. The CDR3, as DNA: TGTGCCTGGAGCGCCGGAGACTACAATGAGCAGTTCTTC.

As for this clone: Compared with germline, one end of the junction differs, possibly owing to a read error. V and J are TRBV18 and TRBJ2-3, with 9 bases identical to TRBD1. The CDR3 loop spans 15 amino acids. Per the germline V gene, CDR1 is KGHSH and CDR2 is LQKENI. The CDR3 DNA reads TGTGCCAGCCCACCTGAAGGGACAGGGAGGGATACGCAGTATTTT. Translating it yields CASPPEGTGRDTQYF.

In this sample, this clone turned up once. The CDR3 reads CASSLPLARDIQYF. The CDR3 DNA is TGCGCCAGCAGCCTGCCCTTAGCGCGAGACATTCAGTACTTC. This chain links TRBV4-1 with TRBJ2-4; D is perhaps TRBD2 (5 bases). V gave up 4 bases and J gave up 8 bases, with 15 bases separating them. Germline CDR1 and CDR2: MGHRA and YSYEKL. The CDR3 is made up of 14 amino acids.

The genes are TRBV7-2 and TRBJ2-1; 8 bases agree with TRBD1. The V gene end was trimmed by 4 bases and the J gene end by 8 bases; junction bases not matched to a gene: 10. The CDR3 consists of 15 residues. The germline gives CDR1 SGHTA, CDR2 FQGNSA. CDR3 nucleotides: TGTGCCAGCAGCTCCGGACAGGGTTTTTTCTATGAGCAGTTCTTC. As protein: CASSSGQGFFYEQFF.

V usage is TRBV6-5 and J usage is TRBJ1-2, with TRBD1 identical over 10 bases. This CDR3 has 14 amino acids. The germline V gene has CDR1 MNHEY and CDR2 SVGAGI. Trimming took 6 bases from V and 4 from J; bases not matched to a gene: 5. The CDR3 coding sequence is TGTGCCAGCAGGGGGACAGGGGAAATCTATGGCTACACCTTC. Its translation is CASRGTGEIYGYTF.

For the CDR3, the DNA is TGCAGCGTGGTAGGCAGATTTAGCGATGGCTACACCTTC. It encodes CSVVGRFSDGYTF. The chain couples TRBV29-1 to TRBJ1-2; D ambiguous. The CDR3 has 13 residues. Germline V lookup: CDR1 SQVTM, CDR2 ANQGSEA. V gave up 6 bases and J gave up 6 bases, with 17 bases separating them. The full variable domain, its missing parts supplied by reference TRBV29-1 and TRBJ1-2, is SAVISQKPSRDICQRGTSLTIQCQVDSQVTMMFWYRQQPGQSLTLIATANQGSEATYESGFVIDKFPISRPNLTFSTLTVSNMSPEDSSIYLCSVVGRFSDGYTFGSGTRLTVV.

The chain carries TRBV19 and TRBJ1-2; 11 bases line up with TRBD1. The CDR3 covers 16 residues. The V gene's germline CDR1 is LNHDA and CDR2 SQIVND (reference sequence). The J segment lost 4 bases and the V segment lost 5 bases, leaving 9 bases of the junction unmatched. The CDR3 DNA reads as TGTGCCAGTAGTTCATCCGGGACAGGGGGTATCTATGGCTACACCTTC. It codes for CASSSSGTGGIYGYTF.